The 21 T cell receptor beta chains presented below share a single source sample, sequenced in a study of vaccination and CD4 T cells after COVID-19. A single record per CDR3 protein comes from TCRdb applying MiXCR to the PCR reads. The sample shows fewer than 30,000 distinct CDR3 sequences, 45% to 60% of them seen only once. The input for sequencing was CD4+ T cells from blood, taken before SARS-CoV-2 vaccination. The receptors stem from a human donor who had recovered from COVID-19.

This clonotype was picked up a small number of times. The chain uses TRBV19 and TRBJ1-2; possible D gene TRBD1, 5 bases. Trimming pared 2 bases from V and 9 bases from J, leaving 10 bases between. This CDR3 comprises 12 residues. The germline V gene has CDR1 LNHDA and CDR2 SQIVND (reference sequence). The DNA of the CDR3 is TGTGCCAGTAGTATAAACTGGGACCGCTACACCTTC. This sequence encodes CASSINWDRYTF. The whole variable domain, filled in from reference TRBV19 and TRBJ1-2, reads DGGITQSPKYLFRKEGQNVTLSCEQNLNHDAMYWYRQDPGQGLRLIYYSQIVNDFQKGDIAEGYSVSREKKESFPLTVTSAQKNPTAFYLCASSINWDRYTFGSGTRLTVV.

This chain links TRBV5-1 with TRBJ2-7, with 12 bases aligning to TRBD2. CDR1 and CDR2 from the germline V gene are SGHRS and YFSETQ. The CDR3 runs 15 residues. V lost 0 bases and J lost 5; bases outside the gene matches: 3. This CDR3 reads CASSLGLAGENEQYF. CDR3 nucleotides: TGCGCCAGCAGCTTGGGACTAGCGGGAGAGAACGAGCAGTACTTC.

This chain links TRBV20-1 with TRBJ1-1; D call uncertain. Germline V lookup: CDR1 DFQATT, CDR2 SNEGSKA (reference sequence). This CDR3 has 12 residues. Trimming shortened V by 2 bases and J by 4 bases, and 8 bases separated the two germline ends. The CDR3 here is CSARRLRTEAFF. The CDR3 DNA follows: TGCAGTGCTAGAAGGCTACGCACTGAAGCTTTCTTT.

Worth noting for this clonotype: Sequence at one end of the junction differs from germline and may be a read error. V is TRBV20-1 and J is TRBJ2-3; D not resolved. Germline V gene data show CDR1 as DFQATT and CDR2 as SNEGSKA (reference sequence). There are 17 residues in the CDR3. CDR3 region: CSARDPGPRISADTQYF. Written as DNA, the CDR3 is TGCAGTGCTAGAGACCCCGGTCCTCGGATCAGCGCAGATACGCAGTATTTC.

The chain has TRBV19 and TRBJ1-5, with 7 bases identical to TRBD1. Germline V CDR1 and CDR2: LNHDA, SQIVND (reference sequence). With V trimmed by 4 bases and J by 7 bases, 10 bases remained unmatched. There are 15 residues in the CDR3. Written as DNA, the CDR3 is TGTGCCAGTAGTACGCCACAGGGGAGAGGGCAGCCCCAGCATTTT. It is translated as CASSTPQGRGQPQHF.

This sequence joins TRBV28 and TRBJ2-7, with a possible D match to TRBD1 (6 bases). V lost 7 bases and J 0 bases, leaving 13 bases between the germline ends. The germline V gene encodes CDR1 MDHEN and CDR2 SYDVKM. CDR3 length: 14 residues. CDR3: CASTSGESSYEQYF. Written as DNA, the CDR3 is TGTGCCAGCACCTCAGGGGAGAGCTCCTACGAGCAGTACTTC.

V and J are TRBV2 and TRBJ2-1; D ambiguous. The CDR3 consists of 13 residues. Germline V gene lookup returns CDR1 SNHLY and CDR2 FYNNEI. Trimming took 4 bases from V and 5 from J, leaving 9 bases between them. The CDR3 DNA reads TGTGCCAGCAGTGTAGGAACTCACAATGAGCAGTTCTTC. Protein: CASSVGTHNEQFF.

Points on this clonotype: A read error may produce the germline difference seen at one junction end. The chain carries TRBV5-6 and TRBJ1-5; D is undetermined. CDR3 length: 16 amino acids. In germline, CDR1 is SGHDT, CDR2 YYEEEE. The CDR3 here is CASSLATGSSHQPQHF. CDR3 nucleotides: TGTGCCAGCAGCTTGGCCACTGGGAGTTCGCATCAACCCCAGCATTTT.

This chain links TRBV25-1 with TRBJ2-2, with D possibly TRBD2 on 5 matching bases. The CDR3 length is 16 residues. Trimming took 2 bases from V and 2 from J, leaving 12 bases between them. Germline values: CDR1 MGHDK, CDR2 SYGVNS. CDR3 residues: CASSESQRSNTGELFF. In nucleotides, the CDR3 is TGTGCCAGCAGTGAAAGTCAGCGGAGTAACACCGGGGAGCTGTTTTTT.

CDR3 loop: CSARETGGRETQYF. DNA of the CDR3: TGCAGTGCTAGGGAAACAGGGGGCAGGGAGACCCAGTACTTC. V gene TRBV20-1 combines with J gene TRBJ2-5, with 9 bases fitting TRBD1. V shed 3 bases, J shed 5 bases, and the junction held 7 bases outside the gene matches. The CDR3 is 14 residues long. The germline CDR1 and CDR2 sequences are DFQATT and SNEGSKA (reference sequence).

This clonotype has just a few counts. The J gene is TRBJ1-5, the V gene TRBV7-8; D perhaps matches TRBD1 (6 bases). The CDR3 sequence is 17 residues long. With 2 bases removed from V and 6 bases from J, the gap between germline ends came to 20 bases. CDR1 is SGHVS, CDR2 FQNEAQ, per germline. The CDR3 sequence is CASSLSSPWGPFQPQHF. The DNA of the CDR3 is TGTGCCAGCAGCTTAAGTTCTCCTTGGGGGCCTTTTCAGCCCCAGCATTTT.

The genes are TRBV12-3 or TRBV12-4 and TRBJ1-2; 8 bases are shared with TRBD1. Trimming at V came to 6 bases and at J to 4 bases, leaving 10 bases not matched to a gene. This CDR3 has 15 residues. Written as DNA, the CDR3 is TGTGCCAGCAGCCCCCAGGGGGCGCTTCCCTATGGCTACACCTTC. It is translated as CASSPQGALPYGYTF.

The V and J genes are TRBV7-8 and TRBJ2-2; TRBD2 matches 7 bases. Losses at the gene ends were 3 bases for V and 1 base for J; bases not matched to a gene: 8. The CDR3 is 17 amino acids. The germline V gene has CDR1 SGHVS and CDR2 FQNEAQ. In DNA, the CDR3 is TGTGCCAGCAGCTTGCGAAGGGAGGGGTTGAACACCGGGGAGCTGTTTTTT. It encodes CASSLRREGLNTGELFF.

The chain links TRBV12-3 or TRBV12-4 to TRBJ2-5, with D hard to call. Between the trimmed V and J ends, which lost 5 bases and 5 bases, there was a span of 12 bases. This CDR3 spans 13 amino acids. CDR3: CASSRRRLETQYF. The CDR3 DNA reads TGTGCCAGCAGTCGCCGAAGGCTCGAGACCCAGTACTTC.

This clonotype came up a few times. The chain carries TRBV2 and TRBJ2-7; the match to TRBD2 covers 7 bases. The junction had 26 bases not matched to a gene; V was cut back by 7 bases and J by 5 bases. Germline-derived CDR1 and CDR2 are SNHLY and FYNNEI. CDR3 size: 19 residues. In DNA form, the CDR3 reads TGTGCCAGCATCCAGAGCCGGGCAGAGGGACCTGCGGGGGTGGACGAGCAGTACTTC. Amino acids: CASIQSRAEGPAGVDEQYF.

CDR3 residues: CSAPRRGPTRHEQFF. The CDR3 coding sequence is TGCAGTGCTCCCCGACGGGGGCCAACACGCCATGAGCAGTTCTTC. The chain is built from TRBV20-1 and TRBJ2-1; D tentatively reads TRBD1 or TRBD2 (6 bases each). Trimming shortened V by 5 bases and J by 8 bases, and 22 bases separated the two germline ends. Looked up from germline, CDR1 is DFQATT and CDR2 is SNEGSKA (reference sequence). This CDR3 has 15 residues.

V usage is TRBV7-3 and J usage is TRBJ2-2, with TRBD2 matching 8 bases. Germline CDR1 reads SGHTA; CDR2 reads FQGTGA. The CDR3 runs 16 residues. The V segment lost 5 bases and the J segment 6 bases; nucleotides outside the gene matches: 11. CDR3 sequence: CASSPWSSGPPGELFF. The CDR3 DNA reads TGTGCCAGCAGCCCCTGGTCTAGCGGGCCGCCCGGGGAGCTGTTTTTT.

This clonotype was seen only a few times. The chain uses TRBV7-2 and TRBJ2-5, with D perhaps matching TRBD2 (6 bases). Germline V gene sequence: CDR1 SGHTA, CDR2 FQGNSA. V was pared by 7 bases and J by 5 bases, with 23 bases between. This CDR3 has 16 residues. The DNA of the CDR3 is TGTGCCAGCACCCGTAGGGACTCCTATTTTGTGGAGACCCAGTACTTC. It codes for CASTRRDSYFVETQYF.

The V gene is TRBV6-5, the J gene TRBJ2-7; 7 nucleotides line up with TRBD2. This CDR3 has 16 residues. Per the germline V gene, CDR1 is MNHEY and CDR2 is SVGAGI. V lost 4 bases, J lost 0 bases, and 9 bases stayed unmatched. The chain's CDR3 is CASSSQSGVPSYEQYF. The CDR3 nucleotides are TGTGCCAGCAGTTCACAAAGCGGGGTACCCTCCTACGAGCAGTACTTC.

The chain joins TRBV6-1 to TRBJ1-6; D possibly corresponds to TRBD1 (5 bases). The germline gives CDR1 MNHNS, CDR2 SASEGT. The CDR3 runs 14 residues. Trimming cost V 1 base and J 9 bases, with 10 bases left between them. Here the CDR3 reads CASSEVQGSSPLHF. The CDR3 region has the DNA TGTGCCAGCAGTGAAGTCCAGGGAAGTTCACCCCTCCACTTT.

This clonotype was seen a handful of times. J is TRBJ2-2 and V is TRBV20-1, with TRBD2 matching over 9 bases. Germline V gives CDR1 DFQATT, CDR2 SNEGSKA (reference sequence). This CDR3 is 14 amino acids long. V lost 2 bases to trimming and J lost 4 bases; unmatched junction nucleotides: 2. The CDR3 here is CSARLLAGTGELFF. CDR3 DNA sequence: TGCAGTGCTAGATTACTAGCGGGCACCGGGGAGCTGTTTTTT.